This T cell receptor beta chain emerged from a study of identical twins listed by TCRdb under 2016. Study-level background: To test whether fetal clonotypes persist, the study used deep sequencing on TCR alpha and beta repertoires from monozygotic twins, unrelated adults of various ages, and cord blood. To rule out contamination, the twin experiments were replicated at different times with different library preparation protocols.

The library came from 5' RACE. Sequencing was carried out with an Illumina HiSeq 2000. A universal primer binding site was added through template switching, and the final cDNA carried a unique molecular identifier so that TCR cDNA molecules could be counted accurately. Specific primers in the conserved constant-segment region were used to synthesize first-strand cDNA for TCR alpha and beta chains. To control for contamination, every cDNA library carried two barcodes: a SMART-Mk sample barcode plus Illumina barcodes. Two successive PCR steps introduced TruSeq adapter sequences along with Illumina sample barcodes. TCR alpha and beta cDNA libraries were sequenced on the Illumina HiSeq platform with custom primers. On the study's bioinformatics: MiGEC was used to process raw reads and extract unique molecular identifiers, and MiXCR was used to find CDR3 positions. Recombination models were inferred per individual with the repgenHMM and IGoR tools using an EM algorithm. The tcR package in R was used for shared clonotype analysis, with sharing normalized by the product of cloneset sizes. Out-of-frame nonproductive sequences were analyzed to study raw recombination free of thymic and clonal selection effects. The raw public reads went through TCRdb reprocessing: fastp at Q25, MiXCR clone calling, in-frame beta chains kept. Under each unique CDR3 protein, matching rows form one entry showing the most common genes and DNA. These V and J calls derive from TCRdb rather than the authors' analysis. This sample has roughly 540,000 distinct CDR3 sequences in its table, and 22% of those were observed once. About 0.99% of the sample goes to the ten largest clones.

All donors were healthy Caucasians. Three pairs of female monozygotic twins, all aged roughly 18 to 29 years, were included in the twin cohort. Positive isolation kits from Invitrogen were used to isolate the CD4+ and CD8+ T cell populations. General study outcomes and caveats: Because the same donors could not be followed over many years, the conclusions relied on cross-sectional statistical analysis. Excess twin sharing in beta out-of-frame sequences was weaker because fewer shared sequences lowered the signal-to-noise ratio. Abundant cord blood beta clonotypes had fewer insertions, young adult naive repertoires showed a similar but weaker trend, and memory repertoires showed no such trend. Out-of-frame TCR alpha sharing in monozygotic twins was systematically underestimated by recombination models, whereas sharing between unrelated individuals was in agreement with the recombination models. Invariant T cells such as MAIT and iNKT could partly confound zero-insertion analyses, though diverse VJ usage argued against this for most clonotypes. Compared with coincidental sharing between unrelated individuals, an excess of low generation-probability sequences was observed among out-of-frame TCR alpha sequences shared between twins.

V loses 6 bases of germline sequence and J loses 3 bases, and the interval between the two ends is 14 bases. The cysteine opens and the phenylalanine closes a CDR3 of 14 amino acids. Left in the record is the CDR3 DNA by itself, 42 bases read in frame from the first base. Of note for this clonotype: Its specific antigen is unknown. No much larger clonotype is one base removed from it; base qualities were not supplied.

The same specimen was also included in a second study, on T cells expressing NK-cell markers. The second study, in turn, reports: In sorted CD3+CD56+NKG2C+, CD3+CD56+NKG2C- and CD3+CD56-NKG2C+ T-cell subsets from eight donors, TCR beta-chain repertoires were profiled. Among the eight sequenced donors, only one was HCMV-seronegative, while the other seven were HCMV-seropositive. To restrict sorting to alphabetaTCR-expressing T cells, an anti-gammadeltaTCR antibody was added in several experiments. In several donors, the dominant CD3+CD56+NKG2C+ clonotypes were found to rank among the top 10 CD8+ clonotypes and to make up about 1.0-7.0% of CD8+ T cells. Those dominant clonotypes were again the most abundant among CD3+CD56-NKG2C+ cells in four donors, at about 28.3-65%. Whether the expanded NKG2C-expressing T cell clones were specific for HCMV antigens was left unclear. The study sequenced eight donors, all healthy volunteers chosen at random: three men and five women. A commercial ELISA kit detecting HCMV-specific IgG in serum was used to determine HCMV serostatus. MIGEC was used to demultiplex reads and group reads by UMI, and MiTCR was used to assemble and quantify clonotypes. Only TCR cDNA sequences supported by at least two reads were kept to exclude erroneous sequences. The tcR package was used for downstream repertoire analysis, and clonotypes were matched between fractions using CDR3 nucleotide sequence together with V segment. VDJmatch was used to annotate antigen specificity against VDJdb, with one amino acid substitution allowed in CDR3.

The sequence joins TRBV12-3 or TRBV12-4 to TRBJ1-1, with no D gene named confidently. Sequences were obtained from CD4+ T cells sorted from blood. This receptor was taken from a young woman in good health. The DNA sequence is TGTGCCAGCAGCTCCCAGCTCTTAGACACTGAAGCTTTCTTT. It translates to CASSSQLLDTEAFF.